Listed here are 14 T cell receptor beta chains from one sample, sequenced in a study of cytomegalovirus exposure and HLA in healthy donors (dated by TCRdb to about 2017). Receptor libraries were prepared by the immunoSEQ multiplex PCR assay. A mixture of 60 forward primers for TCR Vbeta segments and 13 reverse primers for TCR Jbeta segments was used in the multiplex PCR. TCRdb took this table from immuneACCESS and kept in-frame rearrangements with V and J called. Such tables lack part of the clones; where checked against another copy, unresolved V genes explain under half of the gap, and the rest is unexplained. This sample holds approximately 120,000 clones; 77% were observed only once. More than 10% of the sample goes to the ten largest clones. The sequenced sample was PBMCs. The origin of the receptors is a woman in her thirties or forties in good health and CMV-seropositive.

This clone was recorded once. This chain connects TRBV11-3 to TRBJ2-7, with D uncertain. Germline V gene lookup returns CDR1 SGHNT and CDR2 YENEEA. V was clipped by 0 bases and J by 1 base, with 10 bases between them. This CDR3 comprises 15 residues. The DNA of the CDR3 is TGTGCCAGCAGCTTAGATCGACACTCGTCCTACGAGCAGTACTTC. This encodes CASSLDRHSSYEQYF.

The CDR3 here is CASSIDRGRKTQYF. The CDR3, as DNA: TGTGCCAGTAGTATAGACAGGGGGCGAAAGACCCAGTACTTC. The chain uses TRBV19 and TRBJ2-5, with 8 bases matching TRBD1. CDR3 size: 14 residues. V trimming: 0 bases; J trimming: 6 bases; junction bases outside the gene matches: 3. Germline V lookup: CDR1 LNHDA, CDR2 SQIVND (reference sequence). Based on the CDR3 plus reference TRBV19 and TRBJ2-5, the full variable domain is DGGITQSPKYLFRKEGQNVTLSCEQNLNHDAMYWYRQDPGQGLRLIYYSQIVNDFQKGDIAEGYSVSREKKESFPLTVTSAQKNPTAFYLCASSIDRGRKTQYFGPGTRLLVL.

V is TRBV27 and J is TRBJ2-7, with D possibly matching TRBD2 (6 bases). The CDR3 is 15 residues long. The germline gives CDR1 MNHEY, CDR2 SMNVEV (reference sequence). V gave up 3 bases and J gave up 7 bases, with 19 bases separating them. The CDR3, as DNA: TGTGCCAGCAGTTTGATGGCGGGTGGCCGGGGGGAGCAGTACTTC. Protein product: CASSLMAGGRGEQYF.

This chain connects TRBV6-1 to TRBJ1-5, with D hard to call. This CDR3 is built from 14 residues. Germline lookup yields CDR1 MNHNS and CDR2 SASEGT. The germline V and J ends were trimmed by 5 bases and 2 bases, with 10 bases remaining between them. The CDR3: CASSSSGGNQPQHF. Here the CDR3 DNA reads TGTGCCAGCAGTTCCAGCGGCGGCAATCAGCCCCAGCATTTT.

The V call is TRBV5-1, the J call TRBJ1-4, with 7 positions matching TRBD1. The germline V gene encodes CDR1 SGHRS and CDR2 YFSETQ. CDR3 length equals 15 residues. J lost 3 bases, V lost 2 bases, and 4 bases had no gene match. CDR3 nucleotide sequence: TGCGCCAGCAGCTTCCAGGGGGAAGCTAATGAAAAACTGTTTTTT. Protein sequence: CASSFQGEANEKLFF.

The DNA for the CDR3 is TGCAGCGTCCAGACAGGGGTGACTGAAGCTTTCTTT. It specifies CSVQTGVTEAFF. V usage is TRBV29-1 and J usage is TRBJ1-1, with 8 bases lining up with TRBD1. The germline V gene has CDR1 SQVTM and CDR2 ANQGSEA. The CDR3 covers 12 residues. The trim removed 6 bases at V and 5 bases at J, leaving 5 bases unmatched.

This chain links TRBV21-1 with TRBJ2-1; the tabulated D call, TRBD1, remains unverified against the DNA. TRBV21-1 is a pseudogene. This CDR3 spans 16 amino acids. In DNA form, the CDR3 reads TGTGCCAGCAGCAAAGCTAGGAGGGACAGGTACAATGAGCAGTTCTTC. Translation: CASSKARRDRYNEQFF.

This clone appeared a few times. The genes are TRBV2 and TRBJ1-2; a weak D match, TRBD1 (6 bases). The CDR3 is made up of 17 amino acids. Between the trimmed V and J ends, which lost 6 bases and 0 bases, there was a span of 20 bases. Germline-derived CDR1 and CDR2 are SNHLY and FYNNEI. This CDR3 is CASRGSYRDISNYGYTF. DNA of the CDR3: TGTGCCAGCAGGGGGTCCTACCGGGACATCTCTAACTATGGCTACACCTTC.

The chain carries TRBV21-1 and TRBJ1-5. TRBV21-1 is a listed pseudogene. This CDR3 contains 10 residues. The CDR3 loop is CASGLRAQHF. The CDR3 DNA is TGTGCCAGCGGCCTTCGGGCCCAGCATTTT.

The gene calls are TRBV5-1 and TRBJ2-1, with unresolved D. This CDR3 has 15 amino acids. The germline gives CDR1 SGHRS, CDR2 YFSETQ. V lost 4 bases and J 0 bases, leaving 11 bases between the germline ends. The chain's CDR3 is CASSLDMNSYNEQFF. In DNA form, the CDR3 reads TGCGCCAGCAGCCTCGACATGAACTCCTACAATGAGCAGTTCTTC.

The chain joins TRBV14 to TRBJ1-5; D is possibly TRBD1 (6 bases). The CDR3 contains 14 residues. V lost 3 bases and J lost 2, with 8 bases in between. Germline values: CDR1 SGHDN, CDR2 FVKESK. CDR3 in amino acids: CASSQTGGNQPQHF. In DNA, the CDR3 is TGTGCCAGCAGCCAGACAGGAGGCAATCAGCCCCAGCATTTT.

V gene TRBV6-1 combines with J gene TRBJ1-3; no reliable D call. The CDR3 is made up of 14 amino acids. The germline gives CDR1 MNHNS, CDR2 SASEGT. V dropped 5 bases and J dropped 0 bases, with 8 bases sitting between them. The CDR3 here is CASSQTRSGNTIYF. CDR3 in DNA: TGTGCCAGCAGTCAGACACGCTCTGGAAACACCATATATTTT.

As regards this clone: This sample also contains other DNA sequences that code for the same CDR3. The chain carries TRBV29-1 and TRBJ1-2; 11 nucleotides line up with TRBD1. The CDR3 spans 12 residues. Germline values: CDR1 SQVTM, CDR2 ANQGSEA. V dropped 6 bases and J dropped 4; count of bases not matched to a gene: 1. CDR3 sequence reads: CSVGTGGYGYTF. The CDR3 DNA reads TGCAGCGTAGGGACAGGGGGCTATGGCTACACCTTC. The full variable domain, its missing parts supplied by reference TRBV29-1 and TRBJ1-2, is SAVISQKPSRDICQRGTSLTIQCQVDSQVTMMFWYRQQPGQSLTLIATANQGSEATYESGFVIDKFPISRPNLTFSTLTVSNMSPEDSSIYLCSVGTGGYGYTFGSGTRLTVV.

The chain is built from TRBV2 and TRBJ2-7, with D unresolved. The CDR3 consists of 14 residues. V was clipped by 1 base and J by 6 bases, with 13 bases between them. The germline gives CDR1 SNHLY, CDR2 FYNNEI. CDR3 bases: TGTGCCAGCAGTGAAGAGAGATTAAAGTTCGAGCAGTACTTC. Amino acids: CASSEERLKFEQYF.